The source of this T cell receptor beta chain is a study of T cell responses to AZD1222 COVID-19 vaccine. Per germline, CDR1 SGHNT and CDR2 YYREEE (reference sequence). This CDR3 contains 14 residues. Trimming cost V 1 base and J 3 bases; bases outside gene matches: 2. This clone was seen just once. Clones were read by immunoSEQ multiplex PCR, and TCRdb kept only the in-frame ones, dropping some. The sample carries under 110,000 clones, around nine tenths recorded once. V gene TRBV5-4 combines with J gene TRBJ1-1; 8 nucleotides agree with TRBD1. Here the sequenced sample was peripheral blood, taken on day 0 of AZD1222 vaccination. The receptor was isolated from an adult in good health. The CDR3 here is CASSLQDRDTEAFF. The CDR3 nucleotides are TGTGCCAGCAGCTTGCAGGACAGGGACACTGAAGCTTTCTTT. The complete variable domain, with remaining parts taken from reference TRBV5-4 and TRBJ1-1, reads ETGVTQSPTHLIKTRGQQVTLRCSSQSGHNTVSWYQQALGQGPQFIFQYYREEENGRGNFPPRFSGLQFPNYSSELNVNALELDDSALYLCASSLQDRDTEAFFGQGTRLTVV.